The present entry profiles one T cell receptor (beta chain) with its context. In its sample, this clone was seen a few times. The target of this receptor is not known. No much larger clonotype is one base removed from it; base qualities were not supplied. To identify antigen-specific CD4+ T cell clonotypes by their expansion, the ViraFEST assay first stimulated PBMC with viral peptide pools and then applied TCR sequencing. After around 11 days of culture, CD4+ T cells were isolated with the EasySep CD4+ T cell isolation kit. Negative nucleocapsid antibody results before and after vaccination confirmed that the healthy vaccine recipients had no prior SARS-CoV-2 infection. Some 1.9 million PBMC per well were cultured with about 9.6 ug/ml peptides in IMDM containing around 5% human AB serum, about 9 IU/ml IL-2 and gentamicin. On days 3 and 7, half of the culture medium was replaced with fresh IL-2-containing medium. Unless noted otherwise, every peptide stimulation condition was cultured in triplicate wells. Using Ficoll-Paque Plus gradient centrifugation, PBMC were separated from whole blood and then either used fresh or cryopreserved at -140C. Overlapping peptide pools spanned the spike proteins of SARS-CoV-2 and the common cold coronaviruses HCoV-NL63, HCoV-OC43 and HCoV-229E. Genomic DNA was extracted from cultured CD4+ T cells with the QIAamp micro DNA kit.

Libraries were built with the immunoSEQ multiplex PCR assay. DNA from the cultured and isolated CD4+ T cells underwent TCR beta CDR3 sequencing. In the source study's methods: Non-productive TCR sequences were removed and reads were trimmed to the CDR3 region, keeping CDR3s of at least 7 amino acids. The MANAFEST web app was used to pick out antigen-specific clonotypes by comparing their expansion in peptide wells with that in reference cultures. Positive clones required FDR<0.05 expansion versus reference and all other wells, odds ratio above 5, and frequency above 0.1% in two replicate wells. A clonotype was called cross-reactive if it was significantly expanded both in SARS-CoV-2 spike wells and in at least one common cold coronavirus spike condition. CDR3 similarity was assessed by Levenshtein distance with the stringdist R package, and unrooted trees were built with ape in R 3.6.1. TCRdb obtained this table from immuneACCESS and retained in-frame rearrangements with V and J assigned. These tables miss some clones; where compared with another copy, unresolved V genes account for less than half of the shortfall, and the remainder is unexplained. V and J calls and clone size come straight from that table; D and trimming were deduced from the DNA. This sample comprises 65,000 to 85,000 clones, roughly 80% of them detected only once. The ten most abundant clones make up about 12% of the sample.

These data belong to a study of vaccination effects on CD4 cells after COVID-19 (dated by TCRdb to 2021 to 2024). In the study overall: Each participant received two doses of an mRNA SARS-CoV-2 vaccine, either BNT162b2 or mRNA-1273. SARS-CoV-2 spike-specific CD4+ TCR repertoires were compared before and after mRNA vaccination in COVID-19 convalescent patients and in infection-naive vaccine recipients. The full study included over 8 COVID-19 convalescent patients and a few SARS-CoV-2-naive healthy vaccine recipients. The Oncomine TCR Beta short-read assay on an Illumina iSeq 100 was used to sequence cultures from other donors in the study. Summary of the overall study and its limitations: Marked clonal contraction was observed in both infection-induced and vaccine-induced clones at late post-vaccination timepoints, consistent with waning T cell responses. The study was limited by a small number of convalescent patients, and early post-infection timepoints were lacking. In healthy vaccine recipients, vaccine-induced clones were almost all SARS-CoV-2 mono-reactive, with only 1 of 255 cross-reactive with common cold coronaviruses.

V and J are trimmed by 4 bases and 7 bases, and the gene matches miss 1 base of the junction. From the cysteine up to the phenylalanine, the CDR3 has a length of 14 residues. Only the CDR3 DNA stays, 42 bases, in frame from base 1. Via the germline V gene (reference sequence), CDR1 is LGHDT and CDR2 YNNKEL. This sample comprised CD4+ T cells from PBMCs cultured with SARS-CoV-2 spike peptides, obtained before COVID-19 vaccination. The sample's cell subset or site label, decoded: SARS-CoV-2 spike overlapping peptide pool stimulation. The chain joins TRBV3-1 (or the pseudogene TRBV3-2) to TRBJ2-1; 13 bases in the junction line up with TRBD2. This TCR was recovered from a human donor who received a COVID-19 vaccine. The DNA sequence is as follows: TGTGCCAGCAGCCGGACTAGCGGGGGAAATGAGCAGTTCTTC. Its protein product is CASSRTSGGNEQFF.